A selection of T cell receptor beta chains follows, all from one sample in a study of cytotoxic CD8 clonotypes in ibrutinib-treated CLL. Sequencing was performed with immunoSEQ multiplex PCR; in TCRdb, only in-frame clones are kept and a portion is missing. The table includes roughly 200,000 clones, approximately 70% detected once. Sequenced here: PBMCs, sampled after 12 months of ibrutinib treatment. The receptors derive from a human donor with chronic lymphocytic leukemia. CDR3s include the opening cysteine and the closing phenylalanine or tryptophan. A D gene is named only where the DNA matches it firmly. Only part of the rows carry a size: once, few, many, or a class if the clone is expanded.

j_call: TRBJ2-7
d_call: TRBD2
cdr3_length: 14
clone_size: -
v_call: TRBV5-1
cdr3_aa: CASSFSGDNYEQYF
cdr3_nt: TGCGCCAGCAGCTTTAGCGGGGACAACTACGAGCAGTACTTC

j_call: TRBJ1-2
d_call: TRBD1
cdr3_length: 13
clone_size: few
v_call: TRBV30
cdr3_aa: CAWSKGQTYGYTF
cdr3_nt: TGTGCCTGGAGTAAGGGACAGACCTATGGCTACACCTTC

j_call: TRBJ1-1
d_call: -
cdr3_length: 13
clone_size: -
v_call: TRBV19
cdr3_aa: CASSPEGRTEAFF
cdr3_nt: TGTGCCAGTAGCCCTGAGGGGCGCACTGAAGCTTTCTTT

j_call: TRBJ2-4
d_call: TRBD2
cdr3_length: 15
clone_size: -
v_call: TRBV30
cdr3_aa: CAWSVRGGRKNIQYF
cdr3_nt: TGTGCCTGGAGTGTACGGGGCGGGAGGAAAAACATTCAGTACTTC

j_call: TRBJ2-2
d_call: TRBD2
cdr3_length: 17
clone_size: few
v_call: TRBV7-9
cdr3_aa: CASSLVGLAGFTGELFF
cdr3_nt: TGTGCCAGCAGCCTAGTAGGGCTAGCGGGATTCACCGGGGAGCTGTTTTTT

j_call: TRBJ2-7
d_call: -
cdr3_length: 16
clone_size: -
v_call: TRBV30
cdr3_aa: CAWNVLQDLIHLEQYF
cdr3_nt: TGTGCCTGGAATGTATTGCAAGACCTAATCCACCTCGAGCAGTACTTC

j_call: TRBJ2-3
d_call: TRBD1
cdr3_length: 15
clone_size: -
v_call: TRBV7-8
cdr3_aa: CASSSNRGRSDTQYF
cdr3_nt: TGTGCCAGCAGCTCAAACAGGGGGAGGTCGGATACGCAGTATTTT

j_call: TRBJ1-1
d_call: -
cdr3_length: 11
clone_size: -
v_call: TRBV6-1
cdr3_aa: CASTRATEAFF
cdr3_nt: TGTGCCAGCACGAGGGCCACTGAAGCTTTCTTT

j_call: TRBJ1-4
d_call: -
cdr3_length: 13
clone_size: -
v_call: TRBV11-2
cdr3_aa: CASSSQGNEKLFF
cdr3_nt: TGTGCCAGCAGCTCACAGGGTAATGAAAAACTGTTTTTT

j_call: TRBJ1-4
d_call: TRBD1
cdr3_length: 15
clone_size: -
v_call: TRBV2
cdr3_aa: CASKTTGTGSEKLFF
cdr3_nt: TGTGCCAGCAAGACAACCGGGACAGGGAGTGAAAAACTGTTTTTT

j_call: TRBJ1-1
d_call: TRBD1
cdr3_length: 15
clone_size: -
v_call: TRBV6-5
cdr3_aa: CASSYQRTGDTEAFF
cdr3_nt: TGTGCCAGCAGTTACCAACGGACAGGGGACACTGAAGCTTTCTTT

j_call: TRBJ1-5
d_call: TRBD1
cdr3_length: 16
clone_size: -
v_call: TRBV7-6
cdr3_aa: CASSLARRGSNQPQHF
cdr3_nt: TGTGCCAGCAGCTTAGCGCGCAGGGGGAGCAATCAGCCCCAGCATTTT

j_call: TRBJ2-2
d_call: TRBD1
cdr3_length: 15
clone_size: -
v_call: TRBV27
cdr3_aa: CATTVYRGNTGELFF
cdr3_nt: TGTGCCACGACAGTTTACAGGGGCAACACCGGGGAGCTGTTTTTT

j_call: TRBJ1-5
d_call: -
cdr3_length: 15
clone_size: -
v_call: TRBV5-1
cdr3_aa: CASSLETGGDQPQHF
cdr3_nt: TGCGCCAGCAGCTTGGAGACAGGAGGGGATCAGCCCCAGCATTTT

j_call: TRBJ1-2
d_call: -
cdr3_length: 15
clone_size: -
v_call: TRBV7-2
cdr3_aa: CASNSPHMVNYGYTF
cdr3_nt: TGTGCCAGCAACTCCCCACACATGGTTAACTATGGCTACACCTTC

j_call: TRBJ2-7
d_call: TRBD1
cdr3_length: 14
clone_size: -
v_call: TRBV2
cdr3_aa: CASSEGTGPYEQYF
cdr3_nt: TGTGCCAGCAGTGAAGGGACAGGGCCCTACGAGCAGTACTTC

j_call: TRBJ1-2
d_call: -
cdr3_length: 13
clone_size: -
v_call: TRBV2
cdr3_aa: CASSEQRRYGYTF
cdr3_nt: TGTGCCAGCAGTGAACAGCGCCGGTATGGCTACACCTTC

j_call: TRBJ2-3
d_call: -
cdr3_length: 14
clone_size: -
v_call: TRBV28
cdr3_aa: CASRPAGNTDTQYF
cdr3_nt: TGTGCCAGCAGGCCTGCGGGAAACACAGATACGCAGTATTTT

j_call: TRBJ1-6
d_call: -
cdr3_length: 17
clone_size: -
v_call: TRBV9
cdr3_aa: CASSVGIGYTQNSPLHF
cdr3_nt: TGTGCCAGCAGCGTAGGAATAGGGTATACGCAAAATTCACCCCTCCACTTT

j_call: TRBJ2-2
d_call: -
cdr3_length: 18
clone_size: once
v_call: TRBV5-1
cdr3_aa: CASSWPRSQSRNTGELFF
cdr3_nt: TGCGCCAGCAGCTGGCCCCGGTCCCAAAGCCGAAACACCGGGGAGCTGTTTTTT

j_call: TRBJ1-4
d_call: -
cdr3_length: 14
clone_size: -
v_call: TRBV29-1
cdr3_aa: CSVSQQGLNEKLFF
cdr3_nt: TGCAGCGTTAGCCAACAGGGCCTGAATGAAAAACTGTTTTTT

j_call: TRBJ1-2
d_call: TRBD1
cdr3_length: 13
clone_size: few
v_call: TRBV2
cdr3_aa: CASRTGQSYGYTF
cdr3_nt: TGTGCCAGCAGGACGGGACAGAGCTATGGCTACACCTTC

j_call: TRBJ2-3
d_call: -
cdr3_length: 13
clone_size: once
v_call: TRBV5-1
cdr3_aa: CASSGDPGDTQYF
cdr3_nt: TGCGCCAGCAGCGGGGACCCGGGTGATACGCAGTATTTT

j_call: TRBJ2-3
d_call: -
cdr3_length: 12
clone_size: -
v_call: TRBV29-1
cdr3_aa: CSGGTSSDTQYF
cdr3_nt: TGCAGCGGTGGTACTAGCTCAGATACGCAGTATTTT

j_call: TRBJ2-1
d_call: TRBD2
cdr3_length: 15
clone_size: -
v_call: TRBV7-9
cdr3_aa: CASSYTGTSNGEQFF
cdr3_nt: TGTGCCAGCAGCTACACCGGGACTAGTAATGGTGAGCAGTTCTTC

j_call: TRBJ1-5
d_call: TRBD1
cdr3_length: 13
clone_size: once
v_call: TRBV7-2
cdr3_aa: CASSRQGVQPQHF
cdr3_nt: TGTGCCAGCAGCCGACAGGGGGTGCAGCCCCAGCATTTT

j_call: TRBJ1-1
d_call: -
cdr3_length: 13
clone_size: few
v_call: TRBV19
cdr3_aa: CASSMRANTEAFF
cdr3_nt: TGTGCCAGTAGTATGAGAGCGAACACTGAAGCTTTCTTT

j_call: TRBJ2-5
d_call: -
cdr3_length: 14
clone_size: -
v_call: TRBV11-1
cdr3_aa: CASSSGTYQETQYF
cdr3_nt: TGTGCCAGCAGCTCCGGGACTTACCAAGAGACCCAGTACTTC

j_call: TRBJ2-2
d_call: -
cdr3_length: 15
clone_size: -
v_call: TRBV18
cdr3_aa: CASSPLAGFTGELFF
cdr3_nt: TGTGCCAGCTCACCCCTGGCGGGTTTCACCGGGGAGCTGTTTTTT

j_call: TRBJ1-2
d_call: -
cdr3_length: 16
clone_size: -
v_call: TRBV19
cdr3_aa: CASSRKAQAPVAGYTF
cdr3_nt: TGTGCCAGTAGCCGTAAGGCACAGGCTCCGGTCGCTGGCTACACCTTC

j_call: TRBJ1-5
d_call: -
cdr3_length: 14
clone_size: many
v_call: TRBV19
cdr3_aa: CASRRTQGNQPQHF
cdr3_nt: TGTGCCAGTAGAAGGACACAAGGAAATCAGCCCCAGCATTTT

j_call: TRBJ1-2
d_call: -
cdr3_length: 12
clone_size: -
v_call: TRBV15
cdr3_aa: CATSSDNYGYTF
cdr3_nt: TGTGCCACCAGCAGCGACAACTATGGCTACACCTTC

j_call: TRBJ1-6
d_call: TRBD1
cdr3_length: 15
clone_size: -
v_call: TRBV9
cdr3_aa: CASSGDRGLGSPLHF
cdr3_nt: TGTGCCAGCAGCGGTGACAGGGGTCTGGGATCACCCCTCCACTTT

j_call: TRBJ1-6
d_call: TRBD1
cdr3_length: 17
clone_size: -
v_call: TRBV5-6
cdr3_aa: CASSFSLTGLGNSPLHF
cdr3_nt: TGTGCCAGCAGCTTTTCCCTGACAGGGCTAGGTAATTCACCCCTCCACTTT

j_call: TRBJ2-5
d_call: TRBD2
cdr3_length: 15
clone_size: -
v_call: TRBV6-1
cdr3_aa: CASRPTSGSQETQYF
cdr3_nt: TGTGCCAGCAGACCAACTAGCGGGTCCCAAGAGACCCAGTACTTC

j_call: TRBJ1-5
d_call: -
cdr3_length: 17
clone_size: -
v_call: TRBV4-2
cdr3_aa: CASSPLNGAYSNQPQHF
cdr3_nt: TGTGCCAGCAGCCCTTTAAACGGGGCGTATAGCAATCAGCCCCAGCATTTT

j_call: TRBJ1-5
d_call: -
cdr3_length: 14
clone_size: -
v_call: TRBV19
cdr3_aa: CASSIHWGNQPQHF
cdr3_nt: TGTGCCAGTAGTATTCATTGGGGCAATCAGCCCCAGCATTTT

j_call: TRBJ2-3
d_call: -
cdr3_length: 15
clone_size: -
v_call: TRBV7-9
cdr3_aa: CASSQANRETDTQYF
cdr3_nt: TGTGCCAGCAGCCAAGCGAACAGGGAAACAGATACGCAGTATTTT

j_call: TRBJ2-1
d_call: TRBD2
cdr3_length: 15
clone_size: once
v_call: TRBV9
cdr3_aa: CASSVVIAGGSEQFF
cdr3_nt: TGTGCCAGCAGCGTAGTTATAGCGGGAGGTAGTGAGCAGTTCTTC

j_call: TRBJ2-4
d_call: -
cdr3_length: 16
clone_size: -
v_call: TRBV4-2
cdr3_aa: CASSPLPGQAKNIQYF
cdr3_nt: TGTGCCAGCAGCCCCCTCCCCGGACAGGCCAAAAACATTCAGTACTTC

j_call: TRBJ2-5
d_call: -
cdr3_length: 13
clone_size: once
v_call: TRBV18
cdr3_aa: CASSFGRGETQYF
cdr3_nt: TGTGCCAGCTCGTTCGGGCGCGGAGAGACCCAGTACTTC

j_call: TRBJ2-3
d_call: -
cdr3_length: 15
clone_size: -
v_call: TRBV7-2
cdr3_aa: CASSDTGHNTDTQYF
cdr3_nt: TGTGCCAGCAGCGATACGGGACACAACACAGATACGCAGTATTTT

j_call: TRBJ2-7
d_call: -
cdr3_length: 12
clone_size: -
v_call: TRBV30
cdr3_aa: CAWGRTNYEQYF
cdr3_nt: TGTGCCTGGGGTCGAACCAACTACGAGCAGTACTTC

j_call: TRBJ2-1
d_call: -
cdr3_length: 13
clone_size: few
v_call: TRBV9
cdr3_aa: CASSDSKESEQFF
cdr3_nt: TGTGCCAGCAGCGACTCTAAAGAGAGTGAGCAGTTCTTC

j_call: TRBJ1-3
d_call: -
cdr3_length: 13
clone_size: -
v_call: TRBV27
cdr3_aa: CASSYDLGNTIYF
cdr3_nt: TGTGCCAGCAGTTACGATCTAGGAAACACCATATATTTT

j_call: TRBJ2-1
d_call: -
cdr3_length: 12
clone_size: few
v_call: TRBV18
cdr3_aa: CASSPTWAEQFF
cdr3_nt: TGTGCCAGCTCACCCACCTGGGCTGAGCAGTTCTTC

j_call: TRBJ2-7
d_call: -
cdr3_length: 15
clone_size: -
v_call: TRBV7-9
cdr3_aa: CASSHREGGQEEQYF
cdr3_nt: TGTGCCAGCAGCCATCGAGAGGGGGGTCAGGAAGAGCAGTACTTC

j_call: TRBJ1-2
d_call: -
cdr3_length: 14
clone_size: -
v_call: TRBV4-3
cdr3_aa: CASSQAQGKSGYTF
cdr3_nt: TGCGCCAGCAGCCAAGCTCAGGGGAAAAGTGGCTACACCTTC

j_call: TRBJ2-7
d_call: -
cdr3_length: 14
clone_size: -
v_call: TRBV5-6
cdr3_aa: CASTQTGRSYEQYF
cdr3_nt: TGTGCCAGCACGCAGACAGGACGGAGTTACGAGCAGTACTTC

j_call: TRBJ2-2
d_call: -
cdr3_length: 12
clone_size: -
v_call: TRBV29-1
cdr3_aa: CSVKVVTGELFF
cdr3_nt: TGCAGCGTTAAGGTAGTCACCGGGGAGCTGTTTTTT

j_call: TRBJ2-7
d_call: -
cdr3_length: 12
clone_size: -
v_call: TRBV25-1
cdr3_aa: CASTGGPYEQYF
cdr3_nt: TGTGCCAGCACAGGTGGGCCCTACGAGCAGTACTTC

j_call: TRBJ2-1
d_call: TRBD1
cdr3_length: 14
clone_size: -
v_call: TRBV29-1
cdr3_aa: CSVPGQGAYNEQFF
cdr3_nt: TGCAGCGTTCCGGGACAGGGGGCTTACAATGAGCAGTTCTTC

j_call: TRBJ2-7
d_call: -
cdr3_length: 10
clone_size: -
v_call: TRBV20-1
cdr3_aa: CSARGFEQYF
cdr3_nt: TGCAGTGCTAGGGGGTTCGAGCAGTACTTC

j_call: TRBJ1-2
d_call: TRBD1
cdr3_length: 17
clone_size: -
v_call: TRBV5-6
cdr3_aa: CASSLPEDRGQGYGYTF
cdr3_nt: TGTGCCAGCAGCTTGCCTGAAGACAGGGGTCAGGGCTATGGCTACACCTTC

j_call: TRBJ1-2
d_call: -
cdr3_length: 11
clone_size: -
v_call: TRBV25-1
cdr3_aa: CASSENYGYTF
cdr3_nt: TGTGCCAGCAGTGAAAACTATGGCTACACCTTC